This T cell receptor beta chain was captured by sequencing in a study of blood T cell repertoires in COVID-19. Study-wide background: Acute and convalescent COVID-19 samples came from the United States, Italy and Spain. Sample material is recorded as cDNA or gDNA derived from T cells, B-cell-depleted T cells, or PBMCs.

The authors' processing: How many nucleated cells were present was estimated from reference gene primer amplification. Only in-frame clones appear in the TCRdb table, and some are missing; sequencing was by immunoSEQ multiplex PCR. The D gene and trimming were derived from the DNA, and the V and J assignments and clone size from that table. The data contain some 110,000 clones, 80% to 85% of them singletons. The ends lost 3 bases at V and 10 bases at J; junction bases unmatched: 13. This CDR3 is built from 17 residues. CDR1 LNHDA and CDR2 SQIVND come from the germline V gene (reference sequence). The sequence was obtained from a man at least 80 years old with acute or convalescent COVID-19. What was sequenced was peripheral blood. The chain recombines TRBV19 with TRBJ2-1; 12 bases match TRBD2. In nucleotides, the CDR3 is TGTGCCAGTAGTATCCCAGTAACTAGCGGGAGGACAAGCGAGCAGTTCTTC. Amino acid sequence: CASSIPVTSGRTSEQFF.